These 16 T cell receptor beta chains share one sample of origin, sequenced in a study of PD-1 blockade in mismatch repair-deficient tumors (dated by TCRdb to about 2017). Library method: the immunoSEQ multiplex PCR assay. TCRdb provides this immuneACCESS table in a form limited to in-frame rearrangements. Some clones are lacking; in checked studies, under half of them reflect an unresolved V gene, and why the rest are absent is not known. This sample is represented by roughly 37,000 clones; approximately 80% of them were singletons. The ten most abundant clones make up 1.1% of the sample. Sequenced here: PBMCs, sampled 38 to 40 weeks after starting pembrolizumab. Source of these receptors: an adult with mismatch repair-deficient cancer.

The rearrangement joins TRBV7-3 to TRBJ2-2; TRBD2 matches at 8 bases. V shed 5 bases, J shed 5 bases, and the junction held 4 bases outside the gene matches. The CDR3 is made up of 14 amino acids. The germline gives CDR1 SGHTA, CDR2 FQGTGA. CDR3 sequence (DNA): TGTGCCAGCAGCCTCCCGGGGGGGACCGGGGAGCTGTTTTTT. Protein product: CASSLPGGTGELFF.

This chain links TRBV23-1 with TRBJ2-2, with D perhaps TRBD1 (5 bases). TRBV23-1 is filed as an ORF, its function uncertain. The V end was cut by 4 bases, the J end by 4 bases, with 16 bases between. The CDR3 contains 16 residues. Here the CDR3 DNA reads TGCGCCAGCAGTCCCCGACCGGCAGGGCTCACCGGGGAGCTGTTTTTT. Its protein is CASSPRPAGLTGELFF.

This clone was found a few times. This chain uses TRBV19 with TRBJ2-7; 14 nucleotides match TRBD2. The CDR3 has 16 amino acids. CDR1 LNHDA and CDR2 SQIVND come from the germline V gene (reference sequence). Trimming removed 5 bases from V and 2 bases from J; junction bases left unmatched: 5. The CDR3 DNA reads TGTGCCAGTAGTGCCCGGACTAGCGGGAGGACCTACGAGCAGTACTTC. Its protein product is CASSARTSGRTYEQYF.

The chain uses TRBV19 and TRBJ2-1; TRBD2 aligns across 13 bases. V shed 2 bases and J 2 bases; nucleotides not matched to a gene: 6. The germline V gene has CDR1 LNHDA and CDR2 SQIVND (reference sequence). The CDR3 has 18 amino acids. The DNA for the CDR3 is TGTGCCAGTAGTATAACTAGCGGGAGGGCCGCCCCCTACAATGAGCAGTTCTTC. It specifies CASSITSGRAAPYNEQFF.

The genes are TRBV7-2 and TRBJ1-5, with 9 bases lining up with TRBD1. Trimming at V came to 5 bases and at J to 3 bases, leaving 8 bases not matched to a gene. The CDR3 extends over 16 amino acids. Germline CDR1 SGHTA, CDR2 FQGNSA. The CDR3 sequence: CASSPRTGGVNQPQHF. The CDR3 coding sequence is TGTGCCAGCAGCCCCAGAACAGGGGGCGTCAATCAGCCCCAGCATTTT. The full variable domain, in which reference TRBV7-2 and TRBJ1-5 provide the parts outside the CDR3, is GAGVSQSPSNKVTEKGKDVELRCDPISGHTALYWYRQSLGQGLEFLIYFQGNSAPDKSGLPSDRFSAERTGGSVSTLTIQRTQQEDSAVYLCASSPRTGGVNQPQHFGDGTRLSIL.

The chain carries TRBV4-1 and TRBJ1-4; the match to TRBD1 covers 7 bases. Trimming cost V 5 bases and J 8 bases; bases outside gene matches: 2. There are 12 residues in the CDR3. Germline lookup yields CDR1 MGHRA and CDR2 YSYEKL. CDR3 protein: CASSAGGEKLFF. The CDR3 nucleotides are TGCGCCAGCAGCGCAGGGGGGGAAAAACTGTTTTTT.

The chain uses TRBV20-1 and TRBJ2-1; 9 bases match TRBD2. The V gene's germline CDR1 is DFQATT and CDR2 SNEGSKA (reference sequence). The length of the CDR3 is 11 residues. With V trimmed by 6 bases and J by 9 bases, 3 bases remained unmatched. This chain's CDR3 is CSAPSGVEQFF. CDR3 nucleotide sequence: TGCAGTGCCCCTAGCGGGGTTGAGCAGTTCTTC.

The CDR3 DNA sequence: TGTGCCAGCAGTACCACAGGGAATCAGCCCCAGCATTTT. It encodes CASSTTGNQPQHF. The chain employs TRBV6-6 and TRBJ1-5; perhaps TRBD1 as D (6 bases). Per germline, CDR1 MNHNY and CDR2 SVGAGI (reference sequence). Between the trimmed V and J ends, which lost 5 bases and 4 bases, there was a span of 9 bases. The CDR3 runs 13 residues.

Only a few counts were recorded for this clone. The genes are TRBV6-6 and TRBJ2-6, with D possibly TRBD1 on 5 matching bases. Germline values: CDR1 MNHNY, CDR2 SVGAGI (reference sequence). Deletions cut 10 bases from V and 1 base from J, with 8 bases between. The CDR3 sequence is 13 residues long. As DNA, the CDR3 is TGTGCCACCTCAGGGTCTGGGGCCAACGTCCTGACTTTC. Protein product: CATSGSGANVLTF.

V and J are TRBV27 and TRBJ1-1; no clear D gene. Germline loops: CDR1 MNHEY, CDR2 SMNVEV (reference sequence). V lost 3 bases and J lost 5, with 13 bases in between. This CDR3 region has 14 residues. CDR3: CASSFGSGRTEAFF. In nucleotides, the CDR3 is TGTGCCAGCAGTTTCGGTTCAGGAAGGACTGAAGCTTTCTTT.

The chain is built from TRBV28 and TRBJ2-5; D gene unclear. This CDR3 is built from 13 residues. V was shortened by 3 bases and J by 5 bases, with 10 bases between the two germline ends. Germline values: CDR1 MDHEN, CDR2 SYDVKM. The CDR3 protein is CASSLWAAETQYF. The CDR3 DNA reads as TGTGCCAGCAGTTTGTGGGCTGCGGAGACCCAGTACTTC. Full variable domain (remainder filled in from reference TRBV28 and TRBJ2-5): DVKVTQSSRYLVKRTGEKVFLECVQDMDHENMFWYRQDPGLGLRLIYFSYDVKMKEKGDIPEGYSVSREKKERFSLILESASTNQTSMYLCASSLWAAETQYFGPGTRLLVL.

CDR3 sequence reads: CASSLWGVSGGNSGANVLTF. In DNA, the CDR3 is TGTGCCAGCAGTTTATGGGGGGTGAGCGGGGGTAACTCTGGGGCCAACGTCCTGACTTTC. The chain recombines TRBV27 with TRBJ2-6; TRBD2 matches at 8 bases. CDR3 size: 20 residues. CDR1 and CDR2 from the germline V gene are MNHEY and SMNVEV (reference sequence). V lost 1 base and J lost 0; bases outside the gene matches: 11. Combining the CDR3 with reference TRBV27 and TRBJ2-6 gives the whole variable domain EAQVTQNPRYLITVTGKKLTVTCSQNMNHEYMSWYRQDPGLGLRQIYYSMNVEVTDKGDVPEGYKVSRKEKRNFPLILESPSPNQTSLYFCASSLWGVSGGNSGANVLTFGAGSRLTVL.

DNA for the CDR3: TGTGCCAGTAGGCCCGACAGGGATCAGGGCTACACCTTC. It is translated as CASRPDRDQGYTF. This chain links TRBV19 with TRBJ1-2; TRBD1 aligns across 7 bases. This CDR3 region has 13 residues. Germline lookup yields CDR1 LNHDA and CDR2 SQIVND (reference sequence). The J segment lost 8 bases and the V segment lost 6 bases, leaving 9 bases of the junction unmatched.

CDR3 sequence (DNA): TGTGCCAGCAGGCGACTAGCGGGAGGGGCAGATACGCAGTATTTT. As protein: CASRRLAGGADTQYF. The rearrangement links TRBV6-5 to TRBJ2-3, with 14 bases that match TRBD2. The length of the CDR3 is 15 residues. Trimming removed 6 bases from V and 4 bases from J; junction bases left unmatched: 3. Germline V gives CDR1 MNHEY, CDR2 SVGAGI.

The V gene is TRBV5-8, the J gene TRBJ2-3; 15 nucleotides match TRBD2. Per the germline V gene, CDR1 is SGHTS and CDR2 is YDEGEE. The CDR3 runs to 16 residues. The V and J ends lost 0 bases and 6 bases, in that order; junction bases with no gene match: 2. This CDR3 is CASSLGTSGRADTQYF. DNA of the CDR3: TGTGCCAGCAGCTTGGGGACTAGCGGGAGGGCGGATACGCAGTATTTT.

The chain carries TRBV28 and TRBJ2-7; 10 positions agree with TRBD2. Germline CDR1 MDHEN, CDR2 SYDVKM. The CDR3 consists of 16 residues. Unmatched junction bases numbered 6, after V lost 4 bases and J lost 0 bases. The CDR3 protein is CASSSGLARYSYEQYF. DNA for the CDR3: TGTGCCAGCAGTTCGGGACTAGCGCGTTACTCCTACGAGCAGTACTTC.